This is a list of T cell receptor beta chains from one sample in a study of blood T cells in healthy people across ages. TCRdb analysed the 5' RACE reads with MiXCR anew, one entry per CDR3 protein. The table shows about 580,000 distinct CDR3 sequences, with 40% to 55% occurring only once. The specimen sequenced was blood. The receptors come from a man aged 80 or over in good health. Both conserved end residues are part of each CDR3. Fields, in order: J gene, V gene, D gene, clone size, CDR3 protein, CDR3 DNA. The D gene is left open where the match is weak. Some rows have no size entry. The others give once, few or many, or a class for an expanded clone.

j_gene: TRBJ2-5; v_gene: TRBV7-9; d_gene: NA; abundance: NA; CDR3aa: CASSLEDKQETQYF; CDR3nt: TGTGCCAGCAGCTTAGAGGATAAACAAGAGACCCAGTACTTC
j_gene: TRBJ2-1; v_gene: TRBV11-1; d_gene: NA; abundance: NA; CDR3aa: CASSPRDTDHEQFF; CDR3nt: TGTGCCAGCAGCCCCCGGGACACGGATCATGAGCAGTTCTTC
j_gene: TRBJ2-5; v_gene: TRBV24-1; d_gene: TRBD2; abundance: NA; CDR3aa: CATSSAGGPGETQYF; CDR3nt: TGTGCCACCAGTTCAGCGGGGGGGCCGGGAGAGACCCAGTACTTC
j_gene: TRBJ2-7; v_gene: TRBV20-1; d_gene: NA; abundance: NA; CDR3aa: CSARKQGGFNEQYF; CDR3nt: TGCAGTGCAAGAAAGCAGGGGGGTTTCAATGAGCAGTACTTC
j_gene: TRBJ2-3; v_gene: TRBV9; d_gene: NA; abundance: few; CDR3aa: CASSPRFGYTDTQYF; CDR3nt: TGTGCCAGCAGCCCAAGATTCGGGTACACAGATACGCAGTATTTT
j_gene: TRBJ2-5; v_gene: TRBV6-2/TRBV6-3; d_gene: TRBD2; abundance: NA; CDR3aa: CASGPGLASKETQYF; CDR3nt: TGTGCCAGCGGTCCAGGACTAGCGTCGAAAGAGACCCAGTACTTC
j_gene: TRBJ2-1; v_gene: TRBV5-1; d_gene: NA; abundance: NA; CDR3aa: CASSDLTRDEQFF; CDR3nt: TGCGCCAGCAGCGATCTTACTAGGGATGAGCAGTTCTTC
j_gene: TRBJ2-3; v_gene: TRBV4-3; d_gene: TRBD2; abundance: NA; CDR3aa: CASSQEGRGGVDTQYF; CDR3nt: TGCGCCAGCAGCCAAGAGGGGCGGGGGGGCGTTGATACGCAGTATTTT
j_gene: TRBJ2-5; v_gene: TRBV6-5; d_gene: NA; abundance: NA; CDR3aa: CASSYSAPGARETQYF; CDR3nt: TGTGCCAGCAGTTACTCGGCCCCCGGGGCTCGGGAGACCCAGTACTTC
j_gene: TRBJ2-5; v_gene: TRBV7-9; d_gene: NA; abundance: NA; CDR3aa: CASSLSGRIQETQYF; CDR3nt: TGTGCCAGCAGCTTATCTGGCAGGATACAAGAGACCCAGTACTTC
j_gene: TRBJ2-3; v_gene: TRBV3-1; d_gene: NA; abundance: NA; CDR3aa: CASSQASGGPTDTQYF; CDR3nt: TGTGCCAGCAGCCAAGCATCTGGGGGACCCACAGATACGCAGTATTTT
j_gene: TRBJ2-7; v_gene: TRBV29-1; d_gene: TRBD2; abundance: NA; CDR3aa: CSVQLIGTRGSGEQYF; CDR3nt: TGCAGCGTTCAGTTAATTGGGACTAGGGGCTCCGGTGAGCAGTACTTC
j_gene: TRBJ2-1; v_gene: TRBV10-1; d_gene: TRBD2; abundance: NA; CDR3aa: CASSGGLAGSADEQFF; CDR3nt: TGCGCCAGCAGTGGTGGTCTAGCGGGGAGCGCCGATGAGCAGTTCTTC
j_gene: TRBJ2-3; v_gene: TRBV7-2; d_gene: TRBD1; abundance: NA; CDR3aa: CASTNPGTGTTGTQYF; CDR3nt: TGTGCCAGCACCAACCCCGGGACAGGGACCACAGGTACGCAGTATTTT
j_gene: TRBJ2-1; v_gene: TRBV20-1; d_gene: NA; abundance: NA; CDR3aa: CSARYQPNEQFF; CDR3nt: TGCAGTGCTAGATATCAACCCAATGAGCAGTTCTTC
j_gene: TRBJ1-2; v_gene: TRBV12-3/TRBV12-4; d_gene: NA; abundance: NA; CDR3aa: CASSTTVSRGGYTF; CDR3nt: TGTGCCAGCAGTACAACAGTGTCCCGGGGTGGCTACACCTTT
j_gene: TRBJ2-7; v_gene: TRBV7-2; d_gene: NA; abundance: NA; CDR3aa: CASSQSGPGIAYEQYF; CDR3nt: TGTGCCAGCAGCCAAAGCGGCCCGGGGATCGCATACGAGCAGTACTTC
j_gene: TRBJ2-3; v_gene: TRBV20-1; d_gene: TRBD1; abundance: once; CDR3aa: CSAKDRGRTNTQYF; CDR3nt: TGCAGTGCCAAAGACAGGGGGCGAACAAATACGCAGTATTTT
j_gene: TRBJ2-3; v_gene: TRBV9; d_gene: TRBD1; abundance: few; CDR3aa: CASSVEVGQGADTQYF; CDR3nt: TGTGCCAGCAGCGTAGAAGTAGGGCAGGGGGCAGATACGCAGTATTTT
j_gene: TRBJ2-7; v_gene: TRBV7-2; d_gene: TRBD2; abundance: NA; CDR3aa: CAGSLDPGGWGYEQYF; CDR3nt: TGTGCCGGCAGCTTAGACCCGGGAGGGTGGGGCTACGAGCAGTACTTC
j_gene: TRBJ2-5; v_gene: TRBV6-6; d_gene: TRBD1; abundance: many; CDR3aa: CASSYDSGQGFETQYF; CDR3nt: TGTGCCAGCAGTTACGATTCGGGACAGGGTTTTGAGACCCAGTACTTC
j_gene: TRBJ2-7; v_gene: TRBV7-2; d_gene: NA; abundance: NA; CDR3aa: CASSYLALYEQYF; CDR3nt: TGTGCCAGCAGTTATCTCGCCCTCTACGAGCAGTACTTC
j_gene: TRBJ2-1; v_gene: TRBV18; d_gene: NA; abundance: NA; CDR3aa: CASSPLGNSYNEQFF; CDR3nt: TGTGCCAGCTCACCACTCGGGAACTCCTACAATGAGCAGTTCTTC
j_gene: TRBJ2-1; v_gene: TRBV7-2; d_gene: TRBD1; abundance: NA; CDR3aa: CASSFRDRVENEQFF; CDR3nt: TGTGCCAGCAGCTTTAGGGACAGGGTCGAGAATGAGCAGTTCTTC
j_gene: TRBJ2-1; v_gene: TRBV11-2; d_gene: NA; abundance: NA; CDR3aa: CASSPWRVVYNEQFF; CDR3nt: TGTGCCAGCAGCCCTTGGAGGGTCGTCTACAATGAGCAGTTCTTC
j_gene: TRBJ2-1; v_gene: TRBV9; d_gene: NA; abundance: NA; CDR3aa: CASSVVGSYNEQFF; CDR3nt: TGTGCCAGCAGCGTAGTAGGTTCCTACAATGAGCAGTTCTTC
j_gene: TRBJ2-7; v_gene: TRBV4-1; d_gene: TRBD1; abundance: many; CDR3aa: CASSQEPPGTALDEQYF; CDR3nt: TGCGCCAGCAGCCAAGAACCTCCTGGGACAGCTTTGGACGAGCAGTACTTC
j_gene: TRBJ2-2; v_gene: TRBV6-5; d_gene: NA; abundance: NA; CDR3aa: CASSYLGPGTANTGELFF; CDR3nt: TGTGCCAGCAGTTACCTCGGTCCTGGGACGGCGAACACCGGGGAGCTGTTTTTT
j_gene: TRBJ2-7; v_gene: TRBV4-1; d_gene: NA; abundance: NA; CDR3aa: CASSQDRSRPSSYEQYF; CDR3nt: TGCGCCAGCAGCCAAGATCGATCGCGGCCCAGCTCCTACGAGCAGTACTTC
j_gene: TRBJ1-4; v_gene: TRBV4-3; d_gene: NA; abundance: NA; CDR3aa: CASSRFGVAWEGEKLFF; CDR3nt: TGCGCCAGCAGCCGTTTTGGGGTAGCCTGGGAGGGTGAAAAACTGTTTTTT
j_gene: TRBJ2-3; v_gene: TRBV7-7; d_gene: TRBD1; abundance: NA; CDR3aa: CASSFGTGGADTQYF; CDR3nt: TGTGCTAGCAGCTTCGGGACAGGGGGAGCAGATACGCAGTATTTT
j_gene: TRBJ2-1; v_gene: TRBV7-9; d_gene: NA; abundance: NA; CDR3aa: CASSLEWGGGQFF; CDR3nt: TGTGCCAGCAGCTTAGAATGGGGCGGAGGGCAGTTCTTC
j_gene: TRBJ2-1; v_gene: TRBV29-1; d_gene: NA; abundance: NA; CDR3aa: CSVEGGTQSPNEQFF; CDR3nt: TGCAGCGTTGAAGGAGGGACTCAATCCCCCAATGAGCAGTTCTTC
j_gene: TRBJ2-5; v_gene: TRBV7-7; d_gene: NA; abundance: NA; CDR3aa: CASSKSGVRQETQYF; CDR3nt: TGTGCTAGCAGCAAATCGGGGGTTCGACAAGAGACCCAGTACTTC
j_gene: TRBJ2-2; v_gene: TRBV5-6; d_gene: TRBD2; abundance: NA; CDR3aa: CASSLSPGGRNTGELFF; CDR3nt: TGTGCCAGCAGCTTATCACCGGGAGGAAGGAACACCGGGGAGCTGTTTTTT
j_gene: TRBJ1-1; v_gene: TRBV3-1; d_gene: NA; abundance: NA; CDR3aa: CASSGRDCNTEAFF; CDR3nt: TGTGCCAGCAGCGGCCGGGACTGTAACACTGAAGCTTTCTTT
j_gene: TRBJ1-2; v_gene: TRBV7-2; d_gene: NA; abundance: few; CDR3aa: CASSSTVHLNGYTF; CDR3nt: TGTGCCAGCAGCTCCACAGTTCACCTCAATGGCTACACCTTC
j_gene: TRBJ2-1; v_gene: TRBV7-2; d_gene: NA; abundance: NA; CDR3aa: CASSLAREYNEQFF; CDR3nt: TGTGCCAGCAGCTTAGCCCGGGAGTACAATGAGCAGTTCTTC
j_gene: TRBJ2-5; v_gene: TRBV28; d_gene: TRBD1; abundance: NA; CDR3aa: CASGRQGGPQETQYF; CDR3nt: TGTGCCAGCGGCCGACAGGGGGGGCCCCAAGAGACCCAGTACTTC
j_gene: TRBJ2-3; v_gene: TRBV6-2/TRBV6-3; d_gene: TRBD1; abundance: large; CDR3aa: CASKWSLDRGTDTQYF; CDR3nt: TGTGCCAGCAAATGGTCTCTGGACAGGGGAACAGATACGCAGTATTTT
j_gene: TRBJ2-5; v_gene: TRBV7-2; d_gene: NA; abundance: NA; CDR3aa: CASSLNALAETQYF; CDR3nt: TGTGCCAGCAGCTTGAATGCATTGGCGGAGACCCAGTACTTC
j_gene: TRBJ2-7; v_gene: TRBV5-1; d_gene: NA; abundance: NA; CDR3aa: CASSPDGQTSYEQYF; CDR3nt: TGCGCCAGCAGCCCAGACGGTCAAACATCCTACGAGCAGTACTTC
j_gene: TRBJ2-7; v_gene: TRBV20-1; d_gene: TRBD1; abundance: once; CDR3aa: CSAISWDRSYEQYF; CDR3nt: TGCAGTGCTATTTCGTGGGACAGATCCTACGAGCAGTACTTC
j_gene: TRBJ2-1; v_gene: TRBV4-3; d_gene: NA; abundance: NA; CDR3aa: CASSQDRGYREQFF; CDR3nt: TGCGCCAGCAGCCAAGATCGGGGCTACCGGGAGCAGTTCTTC
j_gene: TRBJ1-2; v_gene: TRBV11-1; d_gene: NA; abundance: NA; CDR3aa: CASSVSWAGVIHGYTF; CDR3nt: TGTGCCAGCAGCGTCTCTTGGGCAGGGGTTATCCATGGCTACACCTTC
j_gene: TRBJ1-1; v_gene: TRBV6-6; d_gene: TRBD1; abundance: NA; CDR3aa: CASSWATGGDTEAFF; CDR3nt: TGTGCCAGCAGTTGGGCGACAGGGGGTGACACTGAAGCTTTCTTT
j_gene: TRBJ2-1; v_gene: TRBV20-1; d_gene: TRBD2; abundance: NA; CDR3aa: CAARTSGRARAEQFF; CDR3nt: TGCGCGGCTAGGACTAGCGGGAGGGCCAGGGCTGAGCAGTTCTTC
j_gene: TRBJ2-7; v_gene: TRBV7-3; d_gene: NA; abundance: many; CDR3aa: CASSSSRDTVTYEQYF; CDR3nt: TGTGCCAGCAGCTCCAGCCGGGACACCGTAACCTACGAGCAGTACTTC